The clone carrying this TCR beta chain was seen many times. CDR1 MNHNY and CDR2 SVGAGI come from the germline V gene (reference sequence). Trimming took off 4 bases at V and 2 bases at J, with 8 bases between the two ends. There are 13 residues in the CDR3. TCRdb reprocessed the 5' RACE reads via MiXCR and lists one record per CDR3 protein. The data show some 15,000 distinct CDR3 sequences, about 10% seen once. Noted time point: sample taken at primary tumor resection. The authors sequenced whole RNA from tumor, nontumor lung or frozen PBMC without sorting. The sample originates from a study of spatial heterogeneity in lung cancer.

Sequencing used PBMCs, obtained at surgery. The receptor was derived from a female donor with early-stage non-small cell lung cancer. J is TRBJ1-1 and V is TRBV6-6; D is ambiguous. The CDR3 DNA follows: TGTGCCAGCAGTTCCCGGACTAACACTGAAGCTTTCTTT. It translates to CASSSRTNTEAFF.